Sequencing of this T cell receptor (beta chain) was carried out in a study of blood T cells in healthy people across ages. The trim removed 3 bases at V and 8 bases at J, leaving 5 bases unmatched. This CDR3 spans 14 amino acids. In germline, CDR1 is SGHVS, CDR2 FQNEAQ. Primed by a sample-barcoded 5' primer and a J-beta primer mix, a second PCR proceeded for about 7 to 11 cycles. MiXCR, run by TCRdb on the 5' RACE reads, gives a single entry per CDR3 protein. This sample has under 1,100,000 distinct CDR3 sequences, with around 25% found just once. A word on this clonotype: What it recognizes is unknown.

Every participating donor contributed roughly 11 milliliters of peripheral blood through a draw. RNA extraction gave at least 5 micrograms of total RNA per sample. Study results and caveats: As age increased, TCR beta diversity per million T cells fell in a roughly linear fashion.

This same sample was also taken into another study, of T cells of mothers and their children. This second report adds: The authors identified no persistent microchimeric T cell clones.

V usage is TRBV7-8 and J usage is TRBJ2-1, with TRBD2 matching 9 bases. Specimen: blood. This clonotype originated in a girl between 2 and 10 years old in good health. The CDR3 DNA reads TGTGCCAGCAGCTTGGGCGGGAGGGCCGATGAGCAGTTCTTC. Its protein is CASSLGGRADEQFF.